Each of the 14 T cell receptor beta chains below was sequenced from the same sample in a study of T cell responses to AZD1222 COVID-19 vaccine. TCRdb keeps only in-frame clones here, not all; method: immunoSEQ multiplex PCR. The data hold around 130,000 clones, with 70% to 90% observed a single time. Sequenced material: peripheral blood, taken on day 0 of AZD1222 vaccination. The receptors come from an adult in good health.

This chain uses TRBV19 with TRBJ1-5; D may be TRBD1 (6 bases). Trimming pared 3 bases from V and 2 bases from J, leaving 20 bases between. The length of the CDR3 is 18 residues. Germline CDR1 LNHDA, CDR2 SQIVND (reference sequence). CDR3 amino acids: CASSITGTTGQGNQPQHF. CDR3 nucleotide sequence: TGTGCCAGTAGTATCACCGGGACAACGGGTCAAGGCAATCAGCCCCAGCATTTT. Full variable domain (missing parts from reference TRBV19 and TRBJ1-5): DGGITQSPKYLFRKEGQNVTLSCEQNLNHDAMYWYRQDPGQGLRLIYYSQIVNDFQKGDIAEGYSVSREKKESFPLTVTSAQKNPTAFYLCASSITGTTGQGNQPQHFGDGTRLSIL.

The CDR3 DNA reads TGTGCCATCAACCGGGAGGACTACAATGAGCAGTTCTTC. Its protein is CAINREDYNEQFF. The V gene is TRBV10-3, the J gene TRBJ2-1, with TRBD2 matching 7 bases. There are 13 residues in the CDR3. V lost 7 bases and J lost 3; bases outside the gene matches: 3. The germline CDR1 and CDR2 sequences are ENHRY and SYGVKD.

On this clone: The same CDR3 is also encoded by other DNA sequences in this sample. This chain joins TRBV27 and TRBJ1-6; D not certain. V lost 5 bases and J lost 0, with 11 bases in between. This CDR3 is 16 amino acids long. Germline lookup yields CDR1 MNHEY and CDR2 SMNVEV (reference sequence). The CDR3 DNA is TGTGCCAGCAGTATCACGGGGATCTCCTATAATTCACCCCTCCACTTT. Amino acids: CASSITGISYNSPLHF.

V usage is TRBV23-1 and J usage is TRBJ2-7; no definite D call. TRBV23-1 is identified as an open reading frame with a role that is uncertain. Trimming cost V 3 bases and J 0 bases, with 9 bases left between them. The CDR3 loop spans 14 amino acids. The CDR3 sequence: CASSHLNFSYEQYF. CDR3 coding DNA: TGCGCCAGCAGTCACCTGAACTTCTCCTACGAGCAGTACTTC.

The V and J genes are TRBV6-5 and TRBJ2-7; no reliable D call. The CDR3 consists of 15 residues. Trimming took 6 bases from V and 0 from J, leaving 15 bases between them. Germline CDR1 and CDR2: MNHEY and SVGAGI. The chain's CDR3 is CASRTDRVHSYEQYF. The DNA for the CDR3 is TGTGCCAGCAGAACGGACCGAGTACACTCCTACGAGCAGTACTTC.

The rearrangement links TRBV18 to TRBJ2-7; D perhaps matches TRBD1 (5 bases). V shed 5 bases and J shed 0 bases, with 17 bases lying between them. Looked up from germline, CDR1 is KGHSH and CDR2 is LQKENI. CDR3 length: 16 residues. In nucleotides, the CDR3 is TGTGCCAGCTCAATACTCCAGGGCCCGAACTCCTACGAGCAGTACTTC. Translation: CASSILQGPNSYEQYF.

This chain connects TRBV27 to TRBJ1-6, with a possible D match to TRBD1 (6 bases). V lost 6 bases and J 9 bases, leaving 12 bases between the germline ends. Germline CDR1 MNHEY, CDR2 SMNVEV (reference sequence). The CDR3 sequence is 13 residues long. The DNA for the CDR3 is TGTGCCAGCAGGCAAACAGGGTTTTCACCCCTCCACTTT. It is translated as CASRQTGFSPLHF.

This chain uses TRBV27 with TRBJ2-1; 7 bases map to TRBD1. Germline-derived CDR1 and CDR2 are MNHEY and SMNVEV (reference sequence). CDR3 length: 14 residues. Losses at the gene ends were 6 bases for V and 0 bases for J; bases not matched to a gene: 2. The CDR3 DNA reads as TGTGCCAGCAGGCCAGGGGGCTCCTACAATGAGCAGTTCTTC. Encoded protein: CASRPGGSYNEQFF.

The chain joins TRBV29-1 to TRBJ1-1, with 10 bases that match TRBD1. V was pared by 6 bases and J by 1 base, with 8 bases of the junction left unmatched. The germline V gene encodes CDR1 SQVTM and CDR2 ANQGSEA. The CDR3 covers 15 residues. The CDR3 sequence: CSVNRDRGRNTEAFF. CDR3 coding DNA: TGCAGCGTAAACCGGGACAGGGGTCGGAACACTGAAGCTTTCTTT.

The CDR3 DNA follows: TGTGCCACCAGTGATTTGATCGGGGGCTACACCTTC. This encodes CATSDLIGGYTF. This chain connects TRBV24-1 to TRBJ1-2; D is unclear. V was pared by 0 bases and J by 8 bases, with 6 bases between. Germline CDR1 reads KGHDR; CDR2 reads SFDVKD. The CDR3 extends over 12 amino acids.

V gene TRBV15 combines with J gene TRBJ1-2, with D tentatively TRBD1 (5 bases). Trimming cost V 0 bases and J 8 bases, with 22 bases left between them. The CDR3 spans 17 residues. CDR1 and CDR2 (germline): LNHNV, YYDKDF (reference sequence). The DNA for the CDR3 is TGTGCCACCAGCAGAGATTTAACCACCGGGGCAGACGGGGGCTACACCTTC. Translating it yields CATSRDLTTGADGGYTF.

This rearrangement joins TRBV4-1 to TRBJ2-1, with D possibly being TRBD1 (5 bases). The CDR3 consists of 15 residues. The V end lost 3 bases, the J end lost 3 bases, and 12 bases lay between the germline ends. Germline assignment: CDR1 MGHRA and CDR2 YSYEKL. CDR3 DNA: TGCGCCAGCAGCCACGGACAAATTCGCTACAATGAGCAGTTCTTC. It specifies CASSHGQIRYNEQFF.

This chain uses TRBV30 with TRBJ1-5, with D perhaps TRBD1 (5 bases). The germline V gene encodes CDR1 GTSNPN and CDR2 SVGIG (reference sequence). The CDR3 loop spans 14 amino acids. V was trimmed by 2 bases and J by 0 bases, leaving 8 bases between them. The CDR3 reads CAWSWGISNQPQHF. For the CDR3, the DNA is TGTGCCTGGAGTTGGGGGATTAGCAATCAGCCCCAGCATTTT.

The chain recombines TRBV5-4 with TRBJ1-1; TRBD1 agrees at 9 bases. The germline CDR1 and CDR2 sequences are SGHNT and YYREEE (reference sequence). The CDR3 covers 14 residues. V trimming: 4 bases; J trimming: 7 bases; junction bases outside the gene matches: 8. DNA for the CDR3: TGTGCCAGCAGCCTCTCCGGGACAGGGATTGAAGCTTTCTTT. It is translated as CASSLSGTGIEAFF.